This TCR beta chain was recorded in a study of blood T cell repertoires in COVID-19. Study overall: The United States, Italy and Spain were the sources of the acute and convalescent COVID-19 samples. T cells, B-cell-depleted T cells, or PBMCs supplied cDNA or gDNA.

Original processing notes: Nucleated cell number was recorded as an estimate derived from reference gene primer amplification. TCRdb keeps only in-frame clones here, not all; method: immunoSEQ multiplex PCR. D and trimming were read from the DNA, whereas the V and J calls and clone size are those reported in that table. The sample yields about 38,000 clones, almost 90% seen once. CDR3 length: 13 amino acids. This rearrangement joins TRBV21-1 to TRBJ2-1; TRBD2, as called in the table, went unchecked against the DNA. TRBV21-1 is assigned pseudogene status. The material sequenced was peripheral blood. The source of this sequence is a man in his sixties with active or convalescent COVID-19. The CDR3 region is CARLGRGNNEQFF. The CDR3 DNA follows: TGTGCCAGGCTTGGACGGGGGAACAATGAGCAGTTCTTC.